This T cell receptor beta chain was recovered during a study of T cell responses to AZD1222 COVID-19 vaccine. Study overall: Second-dose intervals near 4 or 12 weeks were combined. General study points: The sample set comprised mostly white British donors with more females, and clonal diversity was possibly underestimated.

Of note for this clone: Its specificity is unknown.

The CDR3 consists of 14 residues. Deletions cut 2 bases from V and 7 bases from J, with 13 bases between. Germline V gives CDR1 MNHEY, CDR2 SMNVEV (reference sequence). Sequencing used immunoSEQ multiplex PCR; TCRdb keeps in-frame clones, though not all of them. The sample lists some 110,000 clones; around 90% were seen once. The TCR sequence derives from an adult in good health. The chain couples TRBV27 to TRBJ2-3; D ambiguous. The specimen was peripheral blood, collected on day 0 of AZD1222 vaccination. The CDR3 here is CASSLTSGVYTQYF. In DNA, the CDR3 is TGTGCCAGCAGTTTAACGTCTGGGGTCTATACGCAGTATTTT.